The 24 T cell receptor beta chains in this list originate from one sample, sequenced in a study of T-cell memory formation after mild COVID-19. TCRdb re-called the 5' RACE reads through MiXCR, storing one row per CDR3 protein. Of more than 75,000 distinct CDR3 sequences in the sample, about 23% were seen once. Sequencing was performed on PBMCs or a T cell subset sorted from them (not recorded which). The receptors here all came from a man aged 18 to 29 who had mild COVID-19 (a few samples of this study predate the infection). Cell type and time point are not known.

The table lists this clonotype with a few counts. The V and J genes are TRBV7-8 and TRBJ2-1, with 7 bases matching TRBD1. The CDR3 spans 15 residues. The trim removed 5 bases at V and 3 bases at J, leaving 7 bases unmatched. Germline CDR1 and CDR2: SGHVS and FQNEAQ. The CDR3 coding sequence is TGTGCCAGCAGCATACCGGGACAGAGCTACAATGAGCAGTTCTTC. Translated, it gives CASSIPGQSYNEQFF.

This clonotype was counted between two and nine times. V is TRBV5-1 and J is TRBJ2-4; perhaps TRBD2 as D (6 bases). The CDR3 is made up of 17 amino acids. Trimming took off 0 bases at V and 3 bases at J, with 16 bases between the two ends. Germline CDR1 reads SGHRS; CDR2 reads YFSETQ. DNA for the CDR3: TGCGCCAGCAGCTTGGTCAGTAGGCTGGGAGGCAAAAACATTCAGTACTTC. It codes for CASSLVSRLGGKNIQYF.

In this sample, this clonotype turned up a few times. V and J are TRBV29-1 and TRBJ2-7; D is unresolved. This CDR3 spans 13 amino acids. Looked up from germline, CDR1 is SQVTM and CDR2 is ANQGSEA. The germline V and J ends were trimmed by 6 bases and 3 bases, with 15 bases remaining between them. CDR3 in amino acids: CSVRPGTNYEQYF. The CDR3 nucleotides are TGCAGCGTCCGCCCCGGTACTAACTACGAGCAGTACTTC.

The CDR3: CSVGFPEAFF. CDR3 DNA: TGCAGCGTTGGCTTCCCTGAAGCTTTCTTT. The rearrangement joins TRBV29-1 to TRBJ1-1; no reliable D call. Germline V gives CDR1 SQVTM, CDR2 ANQGSEA. This CDR3 is built from 10 residues. Trimming stripped 4 bases from V and 6 bases from J, with 6 bases between.

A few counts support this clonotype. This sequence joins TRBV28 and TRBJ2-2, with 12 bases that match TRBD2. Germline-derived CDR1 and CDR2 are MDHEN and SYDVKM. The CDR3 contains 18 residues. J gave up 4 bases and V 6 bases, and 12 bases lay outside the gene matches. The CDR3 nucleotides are TGTGCCAGCAGGAGACAGGGCGGACTAGCGGGGCTCACCGGGGAGCTGTTTTTT. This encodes CASRRQGGLAGLTGELFF. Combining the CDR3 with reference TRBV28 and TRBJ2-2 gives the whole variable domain DVKVTQSSRYLVKRTGEKVFLECVQDMDHENMFWYRQDPGLGLRLIYFSYDVKMKEKGDIPEGYSVSREKKERFSLILESASTNQTSMYLCASRRQGGLAGLTGELFFGEGSRLTVL.

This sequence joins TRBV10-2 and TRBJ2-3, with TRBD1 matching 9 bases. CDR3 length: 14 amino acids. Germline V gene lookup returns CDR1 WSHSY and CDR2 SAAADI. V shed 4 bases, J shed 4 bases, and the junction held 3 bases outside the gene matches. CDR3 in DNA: TGCGCCAGCAGTGCGAACAGGGGGCCAGATACGCAGTATTTT. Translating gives CASSANRGPDTQYF.

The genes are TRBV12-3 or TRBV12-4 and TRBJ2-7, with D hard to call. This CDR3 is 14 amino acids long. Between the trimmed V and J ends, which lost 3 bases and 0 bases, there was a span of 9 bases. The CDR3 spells CASSFNPSSYEQYF. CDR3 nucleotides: TGTGCCAGCAGTTTTAACCCGAGCTCCTACGAGCAGTACTTC.

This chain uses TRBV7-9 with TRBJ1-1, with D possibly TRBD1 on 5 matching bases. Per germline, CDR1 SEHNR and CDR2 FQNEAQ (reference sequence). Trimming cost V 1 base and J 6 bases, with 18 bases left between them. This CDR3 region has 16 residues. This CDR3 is CASSLGEPGRSSEAFF. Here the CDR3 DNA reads TGTGCCAGCAGCTTAGGGGAGCCAGGGAGGTCGTCTGAAGCTTTCTTT. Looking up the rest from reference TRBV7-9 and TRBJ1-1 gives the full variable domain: DTGVSQNPRHKITKRGQNVTFRCDPISEHNRLYWYRQTLGQGPEFLTYFQNEAQLEKSRLLSDRFSAERPKGSFSTLEIQRTEQGDSAMYLCASSLGEPGRSSEAFFGQGTRLTVV.

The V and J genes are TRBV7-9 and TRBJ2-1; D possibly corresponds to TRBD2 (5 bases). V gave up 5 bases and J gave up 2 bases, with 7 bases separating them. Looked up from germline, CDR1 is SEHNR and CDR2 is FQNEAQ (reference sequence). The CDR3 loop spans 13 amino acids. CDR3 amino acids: CASSPGTYNEQFF. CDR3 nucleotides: TGTGCCAGCAGCCCCGGGACCTACAATGAGCAGTTCTTC.

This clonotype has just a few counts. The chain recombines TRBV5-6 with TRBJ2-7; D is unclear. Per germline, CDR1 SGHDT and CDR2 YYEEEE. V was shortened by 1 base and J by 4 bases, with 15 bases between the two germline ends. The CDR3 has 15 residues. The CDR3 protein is CASSLKPWSGYEQYF. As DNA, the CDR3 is TGTGCCAGCAGCTTGAAGCCCTGGTCCGGGTACGAGCAGTACTTC.

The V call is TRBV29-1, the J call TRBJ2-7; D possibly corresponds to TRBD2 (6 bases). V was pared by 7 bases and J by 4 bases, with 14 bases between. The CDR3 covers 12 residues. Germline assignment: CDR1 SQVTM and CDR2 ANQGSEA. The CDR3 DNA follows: TGCAGCGCGCGGGGAGCCGGGTACGAGCAGTACTTC. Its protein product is CSARGAGYEQYF.

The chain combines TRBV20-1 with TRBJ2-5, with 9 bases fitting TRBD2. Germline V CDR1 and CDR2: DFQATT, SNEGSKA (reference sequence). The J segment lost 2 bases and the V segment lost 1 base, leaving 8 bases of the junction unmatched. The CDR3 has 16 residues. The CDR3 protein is CSARGPAGGLQETQYF. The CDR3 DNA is TGCAGTGCTAGAGGGCCGGCGGGGGGGCTTCAAGAGACCCAGTACTTC.

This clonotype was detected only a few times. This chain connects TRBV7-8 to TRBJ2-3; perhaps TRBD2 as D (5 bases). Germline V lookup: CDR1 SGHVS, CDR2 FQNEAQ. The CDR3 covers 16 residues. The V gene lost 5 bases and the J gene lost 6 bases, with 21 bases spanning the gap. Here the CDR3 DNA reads TGTGCCAGCAGCATCAACCCGGGGATGAGGGAGGATACGCAGTATTTT. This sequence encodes CASSINPGMREDTQYF.

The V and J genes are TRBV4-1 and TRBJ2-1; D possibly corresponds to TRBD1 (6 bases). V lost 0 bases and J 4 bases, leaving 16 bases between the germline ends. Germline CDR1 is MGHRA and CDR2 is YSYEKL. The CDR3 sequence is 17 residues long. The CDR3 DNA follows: TGCGCCAGCAGCCAAGATCCCCAGGGGTTCTCTTACAATGAGCAGTTCTTC. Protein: CASSQDPQGFSYNEQFF.

For the CDR3, the DNA is TGTGCCAGCAGCGTGGGGACAGGGGTTGGAAACACCATATATTTT. Amino acid sequence: CASSVGTGVGNTIYF. The chain links TRBV9 to TRBJ1-3; 10 nucleotides line up with TRBD1. CDR1 SGDLS and CDR2 YYNGEE come from the germline V gene. This CDR3 spans 15 amino acids. Germline trimming cut 2 bases from V and 3 bases from J; bases unmatched to any gene: 2.

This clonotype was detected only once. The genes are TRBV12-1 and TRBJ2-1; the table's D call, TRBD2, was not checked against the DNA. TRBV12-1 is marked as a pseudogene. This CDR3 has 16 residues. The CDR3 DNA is TGTGCCAGCAGTCGTTCCGGGACTAGCGGGGGAAATGAGCAGTTCTTC. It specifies CASSRSGTSGGNEQFF.

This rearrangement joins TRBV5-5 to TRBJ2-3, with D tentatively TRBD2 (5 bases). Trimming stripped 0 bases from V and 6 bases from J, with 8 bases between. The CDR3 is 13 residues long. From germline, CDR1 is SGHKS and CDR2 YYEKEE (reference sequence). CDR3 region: CASSLVGVDTQYF. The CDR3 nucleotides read TGTGCCAGCAGCTTGGTCGGGGTCGATACGCAGTATTTT.

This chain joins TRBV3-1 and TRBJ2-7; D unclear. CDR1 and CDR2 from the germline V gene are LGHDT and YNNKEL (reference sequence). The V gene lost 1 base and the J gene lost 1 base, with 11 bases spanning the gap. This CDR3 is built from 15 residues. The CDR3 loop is CASSQGFGRSYEQYV. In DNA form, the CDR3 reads TGTGCCAGCAGCCAAGGTTTTGGACGGTCCTACGAGCAGTACGTC.

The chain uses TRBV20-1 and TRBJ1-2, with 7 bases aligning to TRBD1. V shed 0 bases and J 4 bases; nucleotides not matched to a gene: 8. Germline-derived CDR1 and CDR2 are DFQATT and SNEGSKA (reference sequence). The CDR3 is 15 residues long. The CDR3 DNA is TGCAGTGCTAGAGATCTGACAGGGCTGTCCTATGGCTACACCTTC. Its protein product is CSARDLTGLSYGYTF.

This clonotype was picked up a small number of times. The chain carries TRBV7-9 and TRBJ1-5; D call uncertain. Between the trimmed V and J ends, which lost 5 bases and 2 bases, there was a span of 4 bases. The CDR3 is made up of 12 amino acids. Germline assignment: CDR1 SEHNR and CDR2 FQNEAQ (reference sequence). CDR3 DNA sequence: TGTGCCAGCAGCCCCGGCAATCAGCCCCAGCATTTT. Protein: CASSPGNQPQHF.

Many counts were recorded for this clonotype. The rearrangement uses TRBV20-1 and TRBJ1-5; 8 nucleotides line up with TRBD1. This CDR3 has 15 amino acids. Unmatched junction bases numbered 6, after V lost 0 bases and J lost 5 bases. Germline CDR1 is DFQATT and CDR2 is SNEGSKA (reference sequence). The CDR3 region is CSARDATGDHQPQHF. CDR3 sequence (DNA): TGCAGTGCTAGAGATGCGACAGGGGATCATCAGCCCCAGCATTTT.

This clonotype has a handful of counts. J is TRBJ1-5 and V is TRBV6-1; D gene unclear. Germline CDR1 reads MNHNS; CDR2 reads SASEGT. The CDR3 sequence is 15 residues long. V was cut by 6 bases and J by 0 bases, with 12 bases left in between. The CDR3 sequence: CASRTSGHSNQPQHF. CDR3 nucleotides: TGTGCCAGCAGGACCTCAGGTCATAGCAATCAGCCCCAGCATTTT.

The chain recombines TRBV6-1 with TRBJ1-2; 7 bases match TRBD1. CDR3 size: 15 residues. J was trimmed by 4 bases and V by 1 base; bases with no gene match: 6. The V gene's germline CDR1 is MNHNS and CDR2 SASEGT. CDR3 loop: CASSEGDSVSYGYTF. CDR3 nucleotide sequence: TGTGCCAGCAGTGAAGGGGACAGCGTAAGCTATGGCTACACCTTC.

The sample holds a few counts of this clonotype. CDR3: CASSRDSGIGTQYF. CDR3 bases: TGTGCCAGCAGCCGAGACAGTGGCATTGGGACCCAGTACTTC. The rearrangement uses TRBV7-9 and TRBJ2-5; D might be TRBD1 (5 bases). The germline gives CDR1 SEHNR, CDR2 FQNEAQ (reference sequence). The CDR3 runs to 14 residues. V lost 5 bases, J lost 7 bases, and 17 bases lay in between.